A single sample gave rise to the 21 T cell receptor beta chains below, sequenced in a study of T cell repertoires in aging, cancer and after chemotherapy (dated by TCRdb to the late 2010s). Genomic DNA extracted from peripheral blood, rather than sorted cells or RNA, was used as the source for amplification of TCR beta rearrangements. Sequencing used an Illumina MiSeq. Multiplex touch-down PCR with a mixed TRB-A/B primer pool was used to amplify rearranged TRB sequences covering the V, D and J segments. TCRdb's own reprocessing of the public reads used fastp at Q25 and MiXCR and kept productive beta chains. Each CDR3 protein gets just one entry, which takes the most common genes and DNA from the rows behind it. In all, the sample holds about 3,100 distinct CDR3 sequences, and less than 35% of those were seen once. The ten biggest clones cover 9.5% to 10% of the sample. The material sequenced was blood. All receptors derive from a human donor with a solid tumor.

The J gene is TRBJ2-5, the V gene TRBV6-6; 8 nucleotides align to TRBD2. Germline CDR1 reads MNHNY; CDR2 reads SVGAGI (reference sequence). The CDR3 covers 15 residues. The V segment lost 8 bases and the J segment 4 bases; nucleotides outside the gene matches: 12. CDR3 in DNA: TGTGCCAGCTCCGGCCGAGCGGGGGCCCTAGAGACCCAGTACTTC. Amino acid sequence: CASSGRAGALETQYF.

By sample fraction, this clonotype is large. The chain recombines TRBV29-1 with TRBJ2-2, with 8 bases fitting TRBD1. The germline gives CDR1 SQVTM, CDR2 ANQGSEA. CDR3 size: 13 residues. V was clipped by 3 bases and J by 4 bases; unmatched bases: 1. The CDR3 here is CSVDRGLTGELFF. CDR3 in DNA: TGCAGCGTTGACAGGGGGCTCACCGGGGAGCTGTTTTTT.

A few counts support this clonotype. The CDR3 nucleotides are TGTGCCAGCGCTACAGGGGGCGCGGGTGAAAAACTGTTTTTT. This encodes CASATGGAGEKLFF. The rearrangement links TRBV6-1 to TRBJ1-4, with TRBD1 identical over 9 bases. This CDR3 is built from 14 residues. Germline CDR1 is MNHNS and CDR2 is SASEGT. J gave up 7 bases and V 8 bases, and 8 bases lay outside the gene matches.

The V call is TRBV20-1, the J call TRBJ2-5; D tentatively reads TRBD1 or TRBD2 (5 bases each). CDR1 and CDR2 (germline): DFQATT, SNEGSKA (reference sequence). The CDR3 sequence is 12 residues long. V was trimmed by 8 bases and J by 2 bases, leaving 12 bases between them. The CDR3 region has the DNA TGCAGTTGGGGGATGGGGCAAGAGACCCAGTACTTC. As protein: CSWGMGQETQYF.

Turning to this clonotype: One end of the junction fails to match germline, which may point to a read error. V usage is TRBV7-6 and J usage is TRBJ2-1; 14 nucleotides match TRBD2. The germline V gene encodes CDR1 SGHVS and CDR2 FNYEAQ. The CDR3 runs 18 residues. CDR3 DNA: TGTGCTAGCAGCTTAGCCGATGGGACTAGCGGGAGTTTCTATGAGCAGTTCTTC. It is translated as CASSLADGTSGSFYEQFF.

The chain combines TRBV5-5 with TRBJ2-7; 9 bases line up with TRBD1. Per the germline V gene, CDR1 is SGHKS and CDR2 is YYEKEE (reference sequence). The CDR3 sequence is 18 residues long. Trimming removed 4 bases from V and 4 bases from J; junction bases left unmatched: 18. CDR3 amino acids: CASSRAFLFGQGLYEQYF. The DNA for the CDR3 is TGTGCCAGCAGCCGGGCTTTCCTTTTTGGACAGGGGCTTTACGAGCAGTACTTC.

The gene calls are TRBV15 and TRBJ2-5; 7 nucleotides align to TRBD1. The V gene end was trimmed by 6 bases and the J gene end by 2 bases; junction bases not matched to a gene: 6. The CDR3 contains 14 residues. From germline, CDR1 is LNHNV and CDR2 YYDKDF (reference sequence). As DNA, the CDR3 is TGTGCCACCAGTAGCGAGGGGGCACAAGAGACCCAGTACTTC. Translated: CATSSEGAQETQYF.

This clonotype is large. The chain couples TRBV29-1 to TRBJ2-7; TRBD1 aligns across 11 bases. CDR1 is SQVTM, CDR2 ANQGSEA, per germline. CDR3 size: 13 residues. Unmatched junction bases numbered 4, after V lost 7 bases and J lost 2 bases. CDR3 sequence reads: CSAQGQGAYEQYF. The CDR3 DNA reads TGCAGCGCCCAGGGACAGGGGGCCTACGAGCAGTACTTC.

The chain joins TRBV19 to TRBJ2-3; 8 bases agree with TRBD2. CDR1 is LNHDA, CDR2 SQIVND, per germline (reference sequence). The junction had 3 bases not matched to a gene; V was cut back by 1 base and J by 3 bases. The CDR3 extends over 15 amino acids. This CDR3 is CASSIAGGRTDTQYF. The DNA for the CDR3 is TGTGCCAGTAGTATAGCGGGGGGGAGAACAGATACGCAGTATTTT.

This clonotype occurred a few times. The chain employs TRBV27 and TRBJ1-3; D may be TRBD1 (5 bases). The ends were cut back, 3 bases at V and 2 bases at J, with 11 bases in the middle. The CDR3 is made up of 15 amino acids. Germline V gene sequence: CDR1 MNHEY, CDR2 SMNVEV (reference sequence). The CDR3 coding sequence is TGTGCCAGCAGTTTCTACGGGGGAACTGGAAACACCATATATTTT. This sequence encodes CASSFYGGTGNTIYF.

The V gene is TRBV18, the J gene TRBJ2-7; 7 bases match TRBD1. CDR1 and CDR2 from the germline V gene are KGHSH and LQKENI. This CDR3 region has 15 residues. The V segment lost 3 bases and the J segment 4 bases; nucleotides outside the gene matches: 9. This chain's CDR3 is CASSPTRGGSYEQYF. In DNA form, the CDR3 reads TGTGCCAGCTCACCCACAAGAGGGGGCTCTTACGAGCAGTACTTC.

This clonotype was detected a few times. The V call is TRBV6-2 or TRBV6-3, the J call TRBJ2-3; possibly TRBD1 for D (5 bases). CDR3 length: 17 amino acids. Deletions cut 6 bases from V and 0 bases from J, with 19 bases between. Germline CDR1 MNHEY, CDR2 SVGEGT. As DNA, the CDR3 is TGTGCCAGCAGCCCACACCGACAGTCCCGTAGCACAGATACGCAGTATTTT. It encodes CASSPHRQSRSTDTQYF.

V usage is TRBV12-3 or TRBV12-4 and J usage is TRBJ1-2, with D maybe TRBD1 (5 bases). Between the trimmed V and J ends, which lost 2 bases and 8 bases, there was a span of 9 bases. The CDR3 is made up of 12 amino acids. The CDR3 region has the DNA TGTGCCAGCAGTTTATCAGGGCCCGGCTACACCTTC. Protein sequence: CASSLSGPGYTF.

This clonotype showed up just a few times. The chain uses TRBV27 and TRBJ2-7, with 8 bases that match TRBD1. The V gene end was trimmed by 6 bases and the J gene end by 11 bases; junction bases not matched to a gene: 9. Germline CDR1 MNHEY, CDR2 SMNVEV (reference sequence). This CDR3 contains 12 residues. The CDR3 DNA follows: TGTGCCAGCAGGGAACGACAGGGGTTGGAGTACTTC. This encodes CASRERQGLEYF.

This sequence joins TRBV10-3 and TRBJ2-2, with 10 nucleotides matching TRBD2. Germline V gene data show CDR1 as ENHRY and CDR2 as SYGVKD. The CDR3 is 16 amino acids. The junction had 4 bases not matched to a gene; V was cut back by 3 bases and J by 3 bases. CDR3 bases: TGTGCCATCAGTGACCCTAGCGGGGGCGACACCGGGGAGCTGTTTTTT. This sequence encodes CAISDPSGGDTGELFF.

The gene calls are TRBV14 and TRBJ2-5; D gene unclear. V was pared by 0 bases and J by 7 bases, with 12 bases between. The germline V gene has CDR1 SGHDN and CDR2 FVKESK. The CDR3 sequence is 14 residues long. CDR3 bases: TGTGCCAGCAGCCAAGAAAACAGACCAAGGACCCAGTACTTC. Protein sequence: CASSQENRPRTQYF.

The rearrangement links TRBV5-1 to TRBJ2-5; TRBD2 agrees at 13 bases. V gave up 5 bases and J gave up 5 bases; unmatched junction bases: 15. CDR1 is SGHRS, CDR2 YFSETQ, per germline. The CDR3 runs to 18 residues. The CDR3 sequence: CASSEGLAGASSYETQYF. Here the CDR3 DNA reads TGCGCCAGCAGTGAAGGACTAGCGGGGGCCTCCAGCTACGAGACCCAGTACTTC.

The J gene is TRBJ1-6, the V gene TRBV21-1; no check of the table's D call, TRBD1, against the DNA was made. TRBV21-1 constitutes a pseudogene. This CDR3 region has 13 residues. The CDR3 sequence: CASNKQGNSPLHF. As DNA, the CDR3 is TGTGCCAGCAACAAACAGGGTAATTCACCCCTCCACTTT.

The genes are TRBV7-2 and TRBJ2-3, with D possibly matching TRBD2 (5 bases). The CDR3 totals 15 residues. Germline V gene lookup returns CDR1 SGHTA and CDR2 FQGNSA. Trimming shortened V by 1 base and J by 0 bases, and 8 bases separated the two germline ends. DNA of the CDR3: TGTGCCAGCAGCTTAGAGAGCGGTAGCACAGATACGCAGTATTTT. It translates to CASSLESGSTDTQYF. The whole variable domain, filled in from reference TRBV7-2 and TRBJ2-3, reads GAGVSQSPSNKVTEKGKDVELRCDPISGHTALYWYRQSLGQGLEFLIYFQGNSAPDKSGLPSDRFSAERTGGSVSTLTIQRTQQEDSAVYLCASSLESGSTDTQYFGPGTRLTVL.

A few counts support this clonotype. This chain links TRBV6-4 with TRBJ1-2; the match to TRBD1 covers 10 bases. V shed 4 bases and J 4 bases; nucleotides not matched to a gene: 6. Germline CDR1 and CDR2: MRHNA and SNTAGT. This CDR3 has 15 residues. Here the CDR3 DNA reads TGTGCCAGCAGTGCGGGGACAGGGGATTTCTATGGCTACACCTTC. Its translation: CASSAGTGDFYGYTF.

The chain carries TRBV5-4 and TRBJ2-1; TRBD2 agrees at 9 bases. There are 13 residues in the CDR3. Germline CDR1 and CDR2: SGHNT and YYREEE (reference sequence). J lost 7 bases, V lost 4 bases, and 3 bases had no gene match. The CDR3 loop is CASSGAGGNEQFF. The CDR3 DNA sequence: TGTGCCAGCAGCGGGGCGGGAGGGAATGAGCAGTTCTTC. Combining the CDR3 with reference TRBV5-4 and TRBJ2-1 gives the whole variable domain ETGVTQSPTHLIKTRGQQVTLRCSSQSGHNTVSWYQQALGQGPQFIFQYYREEENGRGNFPPRFSGLQFPNYSSELNVNALELDDSALYLCASSGAGGNEQFFGPGTRLTVL.